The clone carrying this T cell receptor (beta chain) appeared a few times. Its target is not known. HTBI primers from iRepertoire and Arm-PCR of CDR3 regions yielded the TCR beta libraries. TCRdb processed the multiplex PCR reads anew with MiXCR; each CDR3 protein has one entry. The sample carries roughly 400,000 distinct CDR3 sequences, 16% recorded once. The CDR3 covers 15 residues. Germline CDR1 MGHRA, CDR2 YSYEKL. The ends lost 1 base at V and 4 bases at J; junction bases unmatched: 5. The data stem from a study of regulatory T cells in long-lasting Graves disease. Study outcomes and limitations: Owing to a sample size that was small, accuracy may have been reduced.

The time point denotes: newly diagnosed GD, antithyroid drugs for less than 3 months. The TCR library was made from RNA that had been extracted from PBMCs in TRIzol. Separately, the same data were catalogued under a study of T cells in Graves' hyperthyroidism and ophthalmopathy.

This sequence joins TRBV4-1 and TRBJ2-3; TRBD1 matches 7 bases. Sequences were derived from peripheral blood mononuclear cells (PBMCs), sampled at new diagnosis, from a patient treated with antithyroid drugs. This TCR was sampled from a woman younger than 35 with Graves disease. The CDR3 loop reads CASSQATGKADTQYF. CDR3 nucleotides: TGCGCCAGCAGCCAAGCGACAGGGAAGGCAGATACGCAGTATTTT.